This T cell receptor beta chain originates from a study of T cells after yellow fever vaccination. General study points: A faster peak, day 5 versus 15, was reached by the weaker secondary response.

TCRdb re-derived calls from the 5' RACE reads in MiXCR, one entry per CDR3 protein. The sample lists around 260,000 distinct CDR3 sequences; 5.2% were seen once. The table lists this clonotype with a few counts. Its matching antigen is unknown. V lost 3 bases to trimming and J lost 7 bases; unmatched junction nucleotides: 11. This CDR3 has 16 residues. The sequence derives from a man younger than 35 who received the YFV17D yellow fever vaccine. Sequencing was performed on CD4+ T cells sorted from PBMCs, taken on the day of the yellow fever booster vaccination. The J gene is TRBJ2-3, the V gene TRBV12-3 or TRBV12-4, with 9 nucleotides matching TRBD1. CDR3 loop: CASSFGQGQGEYTQYF. For the CDR3, the DNA is TGTGCCAGCAGTTTCGGTCAGGGACAGGGAGAATATACGCAGTATTTT.